This TCR beta chain was found in a study of identical twins. The CDR3 length is 11 residues. Germline CDR1 is DFQATT and CDR2 is SNEGSKA (reference sequence). Trimming took off 6 bases at V and 5 bases at J, with 10 bases between the two ends. Unique molecular identifiers were present on the cDNA, and a universal primer site came from template switching. TCRdb re-derived calls from the 5' RACE reads in MiXCR, one entry per CDR3 protein. The sample lists over 550,000 distinct CDR3 sequences, just over 7% seen once, with roughly 1.5% in the top ten. Study results and limitations: It was out-of-frame TCR alpha sharing in monozygotic twins that models underestimated.

In this sample, this clonotype turned up many times. Its antigen is still unknown. This same sample was also part of a study on yellow fever vaccine responses in identical twins.

This TCR derives from a woman younger than 30 in good health. The sample was PBMCs. The chain joins TRBV20-1 to TRBJ2-5, with D possibly matching TRBD2 (6 bases). The CDR3 region has the DNA TGCAGTGCCCGACGGGGGGAGACCCAGTACTTC. This translates into CSARRGETQYF.